The 25 T cell receptor beta chains below were found in one sample sequenced in a study of cytotoxic CD8 clonotypes in ibrutinib-treated CLL. Libraries were prepared by immunoSEQ multiplex PCR; TCRdb keeps only in-frame clonotypes and omits some of them. In the table there are around 60,000 clones, approximately 54% of which are singletons. The material was PBMCs, obtained after 12 months of ibrutinib treatment. The origin of the receptors is a human donor with chronic lymphocytic leukemia.

The chain has TRBV30 and TRBJ1-2; maybe TRBD1 (6 bases). This CDR3 has 14 residues. Germline V gene lookup returns CDR1 GTSNPN and CDR2 SVGIG (reference sequence). The germline V and J ends were trimmed by 8 bases and 4 bases, with 20 bases remaining between them. The CDR3 region has the DNA TGTGCCCAAGGGAAGGCCGGAGGGGGCTATGGCTACACCTTC. Translating it yields CAQGKAGGGYGYTF.

The chain recombines TRBV5-4 with TRBJ2-7, with 8 bases lining up with TRBD1. The CDR3 has 14 amino acids. The germline V gene has CDR1 SGHNT and CDR2 YYREEE (reference sequence). V shed 4 bases and J 5 bases; nucleotides not matched to a gene: 8. In DNA form, the CDR3 reads TGTGCCAGCAGCCGAGCTGACAGGGGACACGAGCAGTACTTC. This sequence encodes CASSRADRGHEQYF.

The chain is built from TRBV4-2 and TRBJ1-2, with D unresolved. The germline V gene encodes CDR1 LGHNA and CDR2 YNFKEQ. Between the trimmed V and J ends, which lost 4 bases and 9 bases, there was a span of 15 bases. CDR3 length: 13 amino acids. The CDR3 DNA is TGTGCCAGCAGCCTTGTTGCGTTTTGGAGCTACACCTTC. Amino acids: CASSLVAFWSYTF.

This clone was observed a few times. V is TRBV10-2 and J is TRBJ2-3; 10 bases are a match to TRBD1. The germline gives CDR1 WSHSY, CDR2 SAAADI. The CDR3 is made up of 17 amino acids. V gave up 3 bases and J gave up 6 bases; unmatched junction bases: 12. The CDR3 DNA is TGCGCCAGCAGTGACCTCCCCGGGACAGGGGATTACGATACGCAGTATTTT. This codes for CASSDLPGTGDYDTQYF.

This clone was picked up many times. This sequence joins TRBV10-3 and TRBJ1-1, with D unclear. V shed 6 bases and J shed 3 bases, with 11 bases lying between them. The CDR3 spans 13 residues. Germline V CDR1 and CDR2: ENHRY, SYGVKD. The CDR3 sequence is CAISAVRDTEAFF. DNA for the CDR3: TGTGCCATCAGCGCTGTGCGGGACACTGAAGCTTTCTTT.

The chain joins TRBV23-1 to TRBJ2-7, with D possibly matching TRBD1 (6 bases). TRBV23-1 is known as an ORF, though its function is uncertain. This CDR3 contains 17 residues. V was shortened by 0 bases and J by 2 bases, with 17 bases between the two germline ends. The CDR3 DNA reads as TGCGCCAGCAGTCAATCAGGGCCAGGGGCGTTTCCCTACGAGCAGTACGTC. The encoded protein is CASSQSGPGAFPYEQYV.

J is TRBJ1-5 and V is TRBV6-6; D is possibly TRBD1 (6 bases). Germline V gene data show CDR1 as MNHNY and CDR2 as SVGAGI (reference sequence). The CDR3 has 13 amino acids. The CDR3: CPPRTAFNQPQHF. The CDR3 region has the DNA TGTCCCCCCCGGACAGCCTTCAATCAGCCCCAGCATTTT.

The chain is built from TRBV28 and TRBJ1-1; D not resolved. CDR1 is MDHEN and CDR2 is SYDVKM in the germline V gene. V shed 4 bases and J shed 8 bases, with 14 bases lying between them. This CDR3 region has 13 residues. CDR3 residues: CASSSAVVSEAFF. The CDR3 DNA follows: TGTGCCAGCAGTTCAGCCGTGGTCTCCGAAGCTTTCTTT.

This clone was counted a single time. J is TRBJ1-6 and V is TRBV5-6; D perhaps matches TRBD1 (5 bases). V dropped 0 bases and J dropped 6 bases, with 10 bases sitting between them. This CDR3 comprises 15 residues. Per the germline V gene, CDR1 is SGHDT and CDR2 is YYEEEE. For the CDR3, the DNA is TGTGCCAGCAGCTTGGGGGGCCTCACTAATTCACCCCTCCACTTT. Its protein product is CASSLGGLTNSPLHF. Using reference TRBV5-6 and TRBJ1-6 for the parts outside the CDR3, the full variable domain is DAGVTQSPTHLIKTRGQQVTLRCSPKSGHDTVSWYQQALGQGPQFIFQYYEEEERQRGNFPDRFSGHQFPNYSSELNVNALLLGDSALYLCASSLGGLTNSPLHFGNGTRLTVT.

V usage is TRBV27 and J usage is TRBJ2-1; 7 bases fit TRBD1. Per germline, CDR1 MNHEY and CDR2 SMNVEV (reference sequence). The J segment lost 5 bases and the V segment lost 5 bases, leaving 3 bases of the junction unmatched. This CDR3 is built from 13 residues. This CDR3 reads CASSMGQHNEQFF. The CDR3 DNA follows: TGTGCCAGCAGTATGGGACAGCACAATGAGCAGTTCTTC.

This clone was seen more than once but under ten times. The V and J genes are TRBV4-1 and TRBJ2-3; D call uncertain. The germline CDR1 and CDR2 sequences are MGHRA and YSYEKL. With 6 bases removed from V and 4 bases from J, the gap between germline ends came to 14 bases. The CDR3 has 14 amino acids. CDR3 loop: CASRSYLGSDTQYF. CDR3 in DNA: TGCGCCAGCAGGTCGTATCTGGGGTCAGATACGCAGTATTTT.

The V gene is TRBV27, the J gene TRBJ2-7; no firm D call. The CDR3 is 11 residues long. The germline gives CDR1 MNHEY, CDR2 SMNVEV (reference sequence). Trimming took 8 bases from V and 4 from J, leaving 9 bases between them. CDR3 residues: CASLSEYEQYV. As DNA, the CDR3 is TGTGCCAGCTTGTCGGAATACGAGCAGTACGTC.

The chain uses TRBV5-1 and TRBJ1-5; D possibly corresponds to TRBD1 (6 bases). The CDR3 spans 14 residues. In germline, CDR1 is SGHRS, CDR2 YFSETQ. The V end was cut by 4 bases, the J end by 5 bases, with 13 bases between. The CDR3 spells CASSPGQPHQPQHF. In nucleotides, the CDR3 is TGCGCCAGCAGCCCCGGACAGCCACATCAGCCCCAGCATTTT.

This rearrangement joins TRBV5-1 to TRBJ2-7; D gene uncertain. The CDR3 covers 11 residues. Trimming removed 5 bases from V and 5 bases from J, with 8 bases in between. Germline V gives CDR1 SGHRS, CDR2 YFSETQ. The CDR3 protein is CASRGLNEQYF. The CDR3 nucleotides are TGCGCCAGCAGGGGATTGAACGAGCAGTACTTC.

The chain links TRBV19 to TRBJ1-1, with 11 bases aligning to TRBD1. V was pared by 5 bases and J by 0 bases, with 5 bases of the junction left unmatched. Per germline, CDR1 LNHDA and CDR2 SQIVND (reference sequence). The CDR3 spans 16 residues. The DNA for the CDR3 is TGTGCCAGTAGTGAGGACAGGGGGCCCCTGAACACTGAAGCTTTCTTT. Amino acids: CASSEDRGPLNTEAFF.

The rearrangement uses TRBV2 and TRBJ2-3, with TRBD2 identical over 9 bases. There are 15 residues in the CDR3. In germline, CDR1 is SNHLY, CDR2 FYNNEI. V trimming: 0 bases; J trimming: 4 bases; junction bases outside the gene matches: 2. The CDR3 here is CASSEAAGGPDTQYF. Here the CDR3 DNA reads TGTGCCAGCAGTGAAGCAGCGGGGGGCCCAGATACGCAGTATTTT.

This clone was seen only a few times. The chain links TRBV29-1 to TRBJ2-5, with 14 positions matching TRBD2. The CDR3 is 14 amino acids. Germline V CDR1 and CDR2: SQVTM, ANQGSEA. Trimming at V came to 7 bases and at J to 5 bases, leaving 6 bases not matched to a gene. CDR3 region: CSAGTSGSGETQYF. The CDR3 bases are TGCAGCGCCGGGACTAGCGGGAGTGGGGAGACCCAGTACTTC.

This clone has a single count. J is TRBJ2-7 and V is TRBV6-5; D remains unclear. From germline, CDR1 is MNHEY and CDR2 SVGAGI. This CDR3 has 12 residues. Deletions cut 6 bases from V and 0 bases from J, with 6 bases between. The CDR3 reads CASRSSSYEQYV. The CDR3 DNA sequence: TGTGCCAGCAGATCCAGCTCCTACGAGCAGTACGTC.

This sequence joins TRBV7-8 and TRBJ1-6; D not certain. This CDR3 spans 14 amino acids. V dropped 4 bases and J dropped 7 bases, with 11 bases sitting between them. Germline V gives CDR1 SGHVS, CDR2 FQNEAQ. The CDR3 reads CASSSYRGNSPLHF. CDR3 DNA: TGTGCCAGCAGCTCCTACAGAGGAAATTCACCCCTCCACTTT.

In its sample, this clone was seen many times. This rearrangement joins TRBV5-1 to TRBJ2-5, with TRBD1 identical over 8 bases. J was trimmed by 2 bases and V by 4 bases; bases with no gene match: 7. This CDR3 contains 15 residues. Germline assignment: CDR1 SGHRS and CDR2 YFSETQ. The CDR3 DNA reads TGCGCCAGCAGCGTACGACAGGGGAGACAAGAGACCCAGTACTTC. Its protein product is CASSVRQGRQETQYF.

The rearrangement joins TRBV28 to TRBJ2-1, with D perhaps TRBD1 (6 bases). The CDR3 loop spans 18 amino acids. The germline CDR1 and CDR2 sequences are MDHEN and SYDVKM. Trimming left V 5 bases short and J 10 bases short, with 30 bases between. CDR3 in amino acids: CASSPRTAFSQDTREQFF. The CDR3 DNA reads as TGTGCCAGCAGTCCGCGGACAGCCTTCTCCCAAGACACCAGGGAGCAGTTCTTC.

The chain is built from TRBV11-3 and TRBJ2-1; D call uncertain. This CDR3 is 14 amino acids long. V lost 3 bases to trimming and J lost 5 bases, with 11 bases between them. Germline CDR1 and CDR2: SGHNT and YENEEA. The CDR3 is CASSLSTPNNEQFF. DNA of the CDR3: TGTGCCAGCAGCTTGAGCACTCCGAACAATGAGCAGTTCTTC. The variable domain in full, completed from reference TRBV11-3 and TRBJ2-1, reads EAGVVQSPRYKIIEKKQPVAFWCNPISGHNTLYWYLQNLGQGPELLIRYENEEAVDDSQLPKDRFSAERLKGVDSTLKIQPAELGDSAVYLCASSLSTPNNEQFFGPGTRLTVL.

This chain uses TRBV6-1 with TRBJ2-7; 9 bases are shared with TRBD1. Germline V gives CDR1 MNHNS, CDR2 SASEGT. J lost 5 bases, V lost 6 bases, and 5 bases had no gene match. The length of the CDR3 is 13 residues. CDR3 region: CASRGQGTHEQYV. The DNA for the CDR3 is TGTGCCAGCAGGGGACAGGGAACCCACGAGCAGTACGTC.

Ten or more counts support this clone. V gene TRBV5-8 combines with J gene TRBJ1-2; TRBD1 agrees at 7 bases. The CDR3 covers 13 residues. After removal of 6 bases from V and 5 bases from J, the junction contained 7 bases not matched to a gene. CDR1 and CDR2 (germline): SGHTS, YDEGEE. DNA for the CDR3: TGTGCCAGCAACGGGGACAGAGAGTATGGCTACACCTTC. Its protein product is CASNGDREYGYTF.

This chain joins TRBV10-2 and TRBJ1-6, with 7 bases identical to TRBD1. Per the germline V gene, CDR1 is WSHSY and CDR2 is SAAADI. V lost 7 bases, J lost 7 bases, and 4 bases stayed unmatched. The CDR3 is 13 residues long. The CDR3 here is CASTGTVNSPLHF. The DNA of the CDR3 is TGCGCCAGCACCGGGACAGTGAATTCACCCCTCCACTTT.